This TCR beta chain comes out of a study of T cell changes during pregnancy in multiple sclerosis. Germline values: CDR1 KGHSH, CDR2 LQKENI. This CDR3 has 14 amino acids. Losses at the gene ends were 6 bases for V and 4 bases for J; bases not matched to a gene: 8. This clone has just a few counts. Using immunoSEQ multiplex PCR, the repertoire was profiled, and TCRdb retains in-frame clones only, with some absent. Among 130,000 or so clones listed, 90% to 95% were seen once. This rearrangement joins TRBV18 to TRBJ1-2; 7 bases agree with TRBD1. The starting material was peripheral blood, obtained before pregnancy. This receptor was obtained from a female donor with multiple sclerosis, enrolled in a pregnancy study. For the CDR3, the DNA is TGTGCCAGCTCCCCGGACAGGACCGGCTATGGCTACACCTTC. The encoded protein is CASSPDRTGYGYTF.